The 15 T cell receptor beta chains below come from one sample, sequenced in a study of CD8 T cells in Susac syndrome. Random hexamers were used to reverse transcribe an amount of about 0.5 to 1 ug RNA. One entry per CDR3 protein results from TCRdb running MiXCR on the immunoSEQ multiplex PCR reads. This table has approximately 180,000 distinct CDR3 sequences, about 91% appearing once. The specimen sequenced was CD4+ T cells from PBMCs. These receptors were obtained from a human donor with Susac syndrome.

The chain combines TRBV20-1 with TRBJ2-7; D gene ambiguous. This CDR3 spans 14 amino acids. Germline V CDR1 and CDR2: DFQATT, SNEGSKA (reference sequence). The V end lost 5 bases, the J end lost 1 base, and 15 bases lay between the germline ends. In DNA form, the CDR3 reads TGCAGTGCTCCCGACCGTAGGTCGTCCTACGAGCAGTACTTC. It is translated as CSAPDRRSSYEQYF.

The V and J genes are TRBV20-1 and TRBJ1-6, with D perhaps TRBD1 (5 bases). Germline assignment: CDR1 DFQATT and CDR2 SNEGSKA (reference sequence). This CDR3 has 15 residues. Trimming stripped 5 bases from V and 6 bases from J, with 17 bases between. CDR3 DNA: TGCAGTGCTTGCTTAGGCGGGGCAGGTAATTCACCCCTCCACTTT. Translation: CSACLGGAGNSPLHF.

This chain joins TRBV18 and TRBJ2-3, with 8 positions matching TRBD2. V lost 3 bases to trimming and J lost 3 bases; unmatched junction nucleotides: 11. Germline values: CDR1 KGHSH, CDR2 LQKENI. The length of the CDR3 is 17 residues. CDR3 amino acids: CASSPGILADVTDTQYF. CDR3 coding DNA: TGTGCCAGCTCACCTGGGATACTAGCGGACGTAACAGATACGCAGTATTTT.

The genes are TRBV12-3 or TRBV12-4 and TRBJ2-3, with D unresolved. Trimming shortened V by 1 base and J by 4 bases, and 9 bases separated the two germline ends. This CDR3 region has 14 residues. In nucleotides, the CDR3 is TGTGCCAGCAGTTTAGGTATGCTTGCAGATACGCAGTATTTT. It translates to CASSLGMLADTQYF.

The sample holds one count of this clonotype. J is TRBJ1-5 and V is TRBV2; D is possibly TRBD1 (5 bases). This CDR3 spans 12 amino acids. Trimming removed 6 bases at V and 6 bases at J, with 9 bases between. Per germline, CDR1 SNHLY and CDR2 FYNNEI. CDR3 amino acids: CASSRGTQPQHF. CDR3 coding DNA: TGTGCCAGCAGCCGCGGGACTCAGCCCCAGCATTTT.

The chain employs TRBV5-5 and TRBJ2-3, with 12 bases lining up with TRBD2. This CDR3 region has 17 residues. CDR1 SGHKS and CDR2 YYEKEE come from the germline V gene (reference sequence). With V trimmed by 4 bases and J by 6 bases, 12 bases remained unmatched. The CDR3: CASSLRPTSGGSDTQYF. In DNA, the CDR3 is TGTGCCAGCAGCCTCCGGCCGACTAGCGGGGGATCGGATACGCAGTATTTT.

The gene calls are TRBV5-4 and TRBJ2-1, with unresolved D. V lost 2 bases to trimming and J lost 5 bases, with 8 bases between them. In germline, CDR1 is SGHNT, CDR2 YYREEE (reference sequence). The CDR3 has 13 residues. The CDR3 protein is CASSFGPDNEQFF. The DNA for the CDR3 is TGTGCCAGCAGCTTTGGTCCCGACAATGAGCAGTTCTTC.

CDR3: CASSQFKGTGGDCGLRETQYF. CDR3 nucleotide sequence: TGCGCCAGCAGTCAATTCAAAGGGACAGGGGGCGATTGTGGGTTAAGAGAGACCCAGTACTTC. The rearrangement links TRBV23-1 to TRBJ2-5, with TRBD1 matching over 12 bases. TRBV23-1 is filed as an ORF, its function uncertain. CDR3 length equals 21 residues. Germline trimming cut 1 base from V and 4 bases from J; bases unmatched to any gene: 19.

The genes are TRBV4-1 and TRBJ2-3; tentatively, D is TRBD1 (6 bases). CDR1 and CDR2 from the germline V gene are MGHRA and YSYEKL. The CDR3 runs to 16 residues. The V end lost 4 bases, the J end lost 5 bases, and 19 bases lay between the germline ends. The CDR3: CASSPRNTGMKDTQYF. The CDR3 region has the DNA TGCGCCAGCAGCCCAAGGAATACAGGGATGAAAGATACGCAGTATTTT.

This chain connects TRBV20-1 to TRBJ1-6; no reliable D call. The germline V gene encodes CDR1 DFQATT and CDR2 SNEGSKA (reference sequence). CDR3 length: 13 residues. Deletions cut 3 bases from V and 7 bases from J, with 10 bases between. The CDR3: CSASLDGNSPLHF. CDR3 bases: TGCAGTGCTAGCCTGGACGGGAATTCACCCCTCCACTTT.

The V call is TRBV6-1, the J call TRBJ1-2, with TRBD1 matching over 9 bases. The germline V gene has CDR1 MNHNS and CDR2 SASEGT. The CDR3 covers 15 residues. V trimming: 7 bases; J trimming: 7 bases; junction bases outside the gene matches: 13. The CDR3 sequence is CASTPPRDRVVGYTF. Written as DNA, the CDR3 is TGTGCCAGCACCCCTCCACGGGACAGGGTTGTTGGCTACACCTTC.

This chain uses TRBV12-3 or TRBV12-4 with TRBJ2-5, with a weak D call TRBD2 (5 bases). V lost 0 bases, J lost 1 base, and 12 bases lay in between. The CDR3 covers 16 residues. DNA of the CDR3: TGTGCCAGCAGTTTAGCGCGTCGAGGGATCCAAGAGACCCAGTACTTC. It is translated as CASSLARRGIQETQYF.

This rearrangement joins TRBV5-4 to TRBJ2-3, with D possibly TRBD2 on 6 matching bases. Germline V gene lookup returns CDR1 SGHNT and CDR2 YYREEE (reference sequence). Trimming left V 4 bases short and J 2 bases short, with 17 bases between. The CDR3 loop spans 16 amino acids. The CDR3 loop reads CASSITGLDFTDTQYF. The CDR3 DNA reads TGTGCCAGCAGCATAACGGGACTGGATTTCACAGATACGCAGTATTTT.

V and J are TRBV5-1 and TRBJ1-2; 7 bases line up with TRBD1. The germline V gene has CDR1 SGHRS and CDR2 YFSETQ. V was pared by 7 bases and J by 0 bases, with 9 bases of the junction left unmatched. The CDR3 has 15 residues. The CDR3 bases are TGCGCCAGCCGTTATACAGGGGCCACTAACTATGGCTACACCTTC. Protein sequence: CASRYTGATNYGYTF.

This clonotype showed up just once. This sequence joins TRBV29-1 and TRBJ2-3; a weak D match, TRBD2 (5 bases). This CDR3 contains 11 residues. Germline CDR1 and CDR2: SQVTM and ANQGSEA. V lost 7 bases and J lost 2, with 7 bases in between. The CDR3 nucleotides read TGCAGCGGCGACTACACAGATACGCAGTATTTT. Translation: CSGDYTDTQYF.